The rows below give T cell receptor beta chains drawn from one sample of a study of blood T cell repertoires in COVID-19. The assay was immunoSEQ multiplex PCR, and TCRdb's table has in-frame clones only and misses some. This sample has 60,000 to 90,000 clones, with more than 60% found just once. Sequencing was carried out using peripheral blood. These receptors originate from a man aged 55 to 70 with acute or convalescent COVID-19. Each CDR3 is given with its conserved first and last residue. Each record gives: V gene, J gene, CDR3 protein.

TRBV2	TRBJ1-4	CASSERGQINEKLFF
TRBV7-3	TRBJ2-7	CASSLTPSEGQHF
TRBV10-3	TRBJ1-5	CAISATGGSQPQHF
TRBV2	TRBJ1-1	CASSQGETEAFF
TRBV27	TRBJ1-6	CASAMFNSPLHF
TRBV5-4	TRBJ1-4	CASSSVGEAGEKLFF
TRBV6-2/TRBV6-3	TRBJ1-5	CASSRGSVVNNQPQHF
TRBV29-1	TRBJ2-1	CSVEDIAENNEQFF
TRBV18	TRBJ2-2	CASSPSSGGSTGELFF
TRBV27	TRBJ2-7	CASRDRGNEQYF
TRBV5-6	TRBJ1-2	CASSLFEGANYGYTF
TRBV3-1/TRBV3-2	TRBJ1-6	CASSQVRNSPLHF
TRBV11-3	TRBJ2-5	CASSSDSLQETQYF
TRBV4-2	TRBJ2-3	CASSQTQGGRDTQYF
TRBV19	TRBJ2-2	CAGGGLANTGELFF
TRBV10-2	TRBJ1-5	CATWTGNDQPQHF
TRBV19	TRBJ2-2	CASSISLAGNAGELFF
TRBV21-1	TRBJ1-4	CASIQEWRVRGKNCFF